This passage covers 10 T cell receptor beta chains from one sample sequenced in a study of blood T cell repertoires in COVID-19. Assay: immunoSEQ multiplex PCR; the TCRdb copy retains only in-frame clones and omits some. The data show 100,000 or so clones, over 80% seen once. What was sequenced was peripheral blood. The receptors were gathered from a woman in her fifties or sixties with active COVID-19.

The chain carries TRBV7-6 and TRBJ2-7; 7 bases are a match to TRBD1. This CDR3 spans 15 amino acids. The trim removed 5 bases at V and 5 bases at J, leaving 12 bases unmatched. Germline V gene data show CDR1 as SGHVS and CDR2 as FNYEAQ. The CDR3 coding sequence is TGTGCCAGCAGCCCATCGACAGGGACGGGCCACGAGCAGTACTTC. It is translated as CASSPSTGTGHEQYF. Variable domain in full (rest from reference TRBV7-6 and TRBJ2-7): GAGVSQSPRYKVTKRGQDVALRCDPISGHVSLYWYRQALGQGPEFLTYFNYEAQQDKSGLPNDRFSAERPEGSISTLTIQRTEQRDSAMYRCASSPSTGTGHEQYFGPGTRLTVT.

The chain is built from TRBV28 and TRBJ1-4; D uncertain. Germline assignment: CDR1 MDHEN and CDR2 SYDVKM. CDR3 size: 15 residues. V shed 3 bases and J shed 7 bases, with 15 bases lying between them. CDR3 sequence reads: CASSLARTRGEKLFF. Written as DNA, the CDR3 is TGTGCCAGCAGTTTGGCCCGGACTCGGGGTGAAAAACTGTTTTTT.

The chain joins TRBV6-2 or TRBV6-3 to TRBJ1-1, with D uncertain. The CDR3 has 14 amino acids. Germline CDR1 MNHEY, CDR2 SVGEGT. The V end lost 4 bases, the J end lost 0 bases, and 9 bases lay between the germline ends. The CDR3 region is CASSFGILNTEAFF. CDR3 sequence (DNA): TGTGCCAGCAGTTTCGGGATCTTGAACACTGAAGCTTTCTTT.

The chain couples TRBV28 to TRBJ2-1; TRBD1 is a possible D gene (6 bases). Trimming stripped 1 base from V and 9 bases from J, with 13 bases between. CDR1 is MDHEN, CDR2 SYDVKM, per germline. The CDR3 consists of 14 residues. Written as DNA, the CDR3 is TGTGCCAGCAGTTTATTACAGGGCCCTGGTGAGCAGTTCTTC. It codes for CASSLLQGPGEQFF.

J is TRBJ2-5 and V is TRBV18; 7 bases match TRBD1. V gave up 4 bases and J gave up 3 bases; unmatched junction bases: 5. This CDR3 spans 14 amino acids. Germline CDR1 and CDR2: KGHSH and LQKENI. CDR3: CASSHRDREETQYF. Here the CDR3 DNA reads TGTGCCAGCTCACACCGGGACAGAGAAGAGACCCAGTACTTC.

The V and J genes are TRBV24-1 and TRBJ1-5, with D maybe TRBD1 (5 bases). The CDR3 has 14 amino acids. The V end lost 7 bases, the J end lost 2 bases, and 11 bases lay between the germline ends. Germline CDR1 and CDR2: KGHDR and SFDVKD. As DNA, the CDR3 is TGTGCCACCAGCTCAGGGTCGGGCAATCAGCCCCAGCATTTT. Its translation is CATSSGSGNQPQHF.

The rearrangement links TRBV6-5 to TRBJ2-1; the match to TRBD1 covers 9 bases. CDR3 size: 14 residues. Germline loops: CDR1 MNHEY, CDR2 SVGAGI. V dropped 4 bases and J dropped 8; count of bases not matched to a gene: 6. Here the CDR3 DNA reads TGTGCCAGCAGTTCAGGACAGGGGAGCCATGAGCAGTTCTTC. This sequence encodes CASSSGQGSHEQFF.

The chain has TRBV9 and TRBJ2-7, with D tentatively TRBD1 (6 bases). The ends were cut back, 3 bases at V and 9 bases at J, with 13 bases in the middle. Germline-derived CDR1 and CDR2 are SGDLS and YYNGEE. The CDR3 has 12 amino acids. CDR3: CASSEGVGAQYF. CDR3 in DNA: TGTGCCAGCAGCGAGGGGGTGGGTGCGCAGTACTTC.

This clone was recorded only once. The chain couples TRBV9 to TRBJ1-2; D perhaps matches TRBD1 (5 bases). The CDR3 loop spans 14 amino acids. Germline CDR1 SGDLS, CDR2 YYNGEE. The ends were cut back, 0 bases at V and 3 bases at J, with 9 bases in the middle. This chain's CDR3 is CASSVGQGDYGYTF. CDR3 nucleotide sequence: TGTGCCAGCAGCGTAGGCCAGGGCGACTATGGCTACACCTTC.

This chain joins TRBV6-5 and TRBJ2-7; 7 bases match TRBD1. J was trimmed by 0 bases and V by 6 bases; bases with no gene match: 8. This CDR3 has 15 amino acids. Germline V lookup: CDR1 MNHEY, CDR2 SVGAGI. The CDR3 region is CASRDRAILSYEQYF. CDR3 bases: TGTGCCAGCAGAGACAGGGCGATCCTCTCCTACGAGCAGTACTTC.